The clone carrying this T cell receptor beta chain was recorded at least ten times. TCRdb independently ran MiXCR on the 5' RACE reads; one entry per CDR3 protein. The table has around 140,000 distinct CDR3 sequences, about 4% seen once; the top ten hold about 1.3%. The data belong to a study of human T cells and chemical hapten exposure. Study information: Minor volume differences among pooled libraries chiefly drove per-sample TCR yield variation.

Whole blood that had not been fractionated was the source of extracted total RNA. The CDR3 runs to 12 residues. V was clipped by 5 bases and J by 2 bases, with 10 bases between them. From germline, CDR1 is SQVTM and CDR2 ANQGSEA. The source is a female donor in good health. The V and J genes are TRBV29-1 and TRBJ2-7; no definite D call. In nucleotides, the CDR3 is TGCAGCGTTATCGGTGCAGCCTACGAGCAGTACTTC. It encodes CSVIGAAYEQYF.